Below are 17 T cell receptor beta chains sequenced from a single sample in a study of blood T cell repertoires in COVID-19. Measured with immunoSEQ multiplex PCR; TCRdb has only the in-frame clones, and not every one. The sample yields roughly 440,000 clones, around 88% seen once. The sequencing input was peripheral blood. The source of these receptors is a woman aged 45-65 years with COVID-19, enrolled during active disease.

This chain uses TRBV11-2 with TRBJ1-6; 8 bases map to TRBD1. Germline V lookup: CDR1 SGHAT, CDR2 FQNNGV. The CDR3 runs to 15 residues. Trimming removed 2 bases from V and 9 bases from J; junction bases left unmatched: 6. CDR3 coding DNA: TGTGCCAGCAGCTTACTCAGGGGGCGAGGTTCACCCCTCCACTTT. Translation gives CASSLLRGRGSPLHF.

This chain connects TRBV12-5 to TRBJ2-2; no clear D. Germline V gene data show CDR1 as LGHNT and CDR2 as FRNRAP. The CDR3 consists of 12 residues. V was pared by 5 bases and J by 1 base, with 2 bases between. CDR3 loop: CASGLNTGELFF. Here the CDR3 DNA reads TGTGCTAGTGGTCTGAACACCGGGGAGCTGTTTTTT.

This chain connects TRBV4-1 to TRBJ2-7; TRBD1 might be the D (6 bases). V was cut by 1 base and J by 5 bases, with 15 bases left in between. Germline V lookup: CDR1 MGHRA, CDR2 YSYEKL. The CDR3 is 15 amino acids. The CDR3 sequence: CASSQVDLQGNEQYF. CDR3 sequence (DNA): TGCGCCAGCAGCCAAGTAGACTTACAGGGCAACGAGCAGTACTTC.

The J gene is TRBJ1-2, the V gene TRBV29-1; D is possibly TRBD1 (5 bases). CDR1 SQVTM and CDR2 ANQGSEA come from the germline V gene. The length of the CDR3 is 12 residues. Trimming cost V 7 bases and J 2 bases, with 11 bases left between them. CDR3 coding DNA: TGCAGCGCTGGGGACTTCAACTATGGCTACACCTTC. This encodes CSAGDFNYGYTF.

The chain is built from TRBV19 and TRBJ2-3; 8 positions agree with TRBD1. Germline CDR1 and CDR2: LNHDA and SQIVND (reference sequence). The CDR3 runs 13 residues. Trimming cost V 9 bases and J 1 base; bases outside gene matches: 3. The CDR3 is CASEGQGTDTQYF. CDR3 DNA: TGTGCCAGCGAGGGACAGGGCACAGATACGCAGTATTTT.

V is TRBV28 and J is TRBJ1-2; 8 bases line up with TRBD1. CDR3 length: 14 residues. Germline trimming cut 9 bases from V and 6 bases from J; bases unmatched to any gene: 12. The germline gives CDR1 MDHEN, CDR2 SYDVKM. CDR3 sequence: CASTGQGEGHGYTF. CDR3 coding DNA: TGTGCCAGTACTGGACAGGGCGAGGGTCATGGCTACACCTTC.

The J gene is TRBJ2-5, the V gene TRBV7-7; possible D gene TRBD2, 5 bases. The CDR3 consists of 13 residues. V was clipped by 1 base and J by 3 bases, with 6 bases between them. CDR1 and CDR2 (germline): SSHAT, FNYEAQ (reference sequence). The CDR3 region is CASSLGEKETQYF. As DNA, the CDR3 is TGTGCCAGCAGCTTAGGGGAGAAAGAGACCCAGTACTTC.

CDR3 coding DNA: TGTGCCAGTAGTACTGTACAGGGGAACACTGAAGCTTTCTTT. Translating gives CASSTVQGNTEAFF. The chain links TRBV19 to TRBJ1-1; maybe TRBD1 (6 bases). CDR1 and CDR2 (germline): LNHDA, SQIVND (reference sequence). The CDR3 length is 14 residues. V dropped 4 bases and J dropped 1 base, with 10 bases sitting between them.

This chain uses TRBV5-1 with TRBJ1-1; 7 bases are shared with TRBD1. CDR1 is SGHRS, CDR2 YFSETQ, per germline. V shed 0 bases, J shed 3 bases, and the junction held 2 bases outside the gene matches. The CDR3 is 14 residues long. The CDR3 reads CASSLEGAYTEAFF. The CDR3 nucleotides are TGCGCCAGCAGCTTGGAGGGGGCTTACACTGAAGCTTTCTTT.

This chain joins TRBV2 and TRBJ1-4; D remains unclear. Trimming left V 6 bases short and J 6 bases short, with 11 bases between. This CDR3 spans 13 amino acids. Germline V gene lookup returns CDR1 SNHLY and CDR2 FYNNEI. The CDR3 bases are TGTGCCAGCAGCGCCCAGGCATATGAAAAACTGTTTTTT. This translates into CASSAQAYEKLFF.

The rearrangement joins TRBV7-9 to TRBJ1-5; D not certain. V dropped 3 bases and J dropped 4 bases, with 13 bases sitting between them. Germline V gene data show CDR1 as SEHNR and CDR2 as FQNEAQ (reference sequence). The CDR3 spans 15 residues. CDR3 loop: CASSLGSGFNQPQHF. The CDR3 region has the DNA TGTGCCAGCAGCTTGGGTTCCGGGTTTAATCAGCCCCAGCATTTT.

This rearrangement joins TRBV7-3 to TRBJ1-4; 7 bases are shared with TRBD1. With 5 bases clipped from V and 6 bases from J, the junction kept 9 bases outside the gene matches. The CDR3 extends over 15 amino acids. Germline loops: CDR1 SGHTA, CDR2 FQGTGA. The DNA for the CDR3 is TGTGCCAGCAGCCCAAAAGGGGGCCGGGATGAAAAACTGTTTTTT. This encodes CASSPKGGRDEKLFF.

The J gene is TRBJ1-5, the V gene TRBV2; a weak D match, TRBD1 (5 bases). Trimming left V 7 bases short and J 5 bases short, with 15 bases between. This CDR3 has 14 amino acids. Germline V gene data show CDR1 as SNHLY and CDR2 as FYNNEI. CDR3 protein: CASTISRGYQPQHF. The CDR3 coding sequence is TGTGCCAGCACCATTTCCCGGGGGTATCAGCCCCAGCATTTT.

The chain recombines TRBV27 with TRBJ1-1; 8 bases line up with TRBD1. CDR3 length: 13 residues. J lost 2 bases, V lost 5 bases, and 1 base had no gene match. From germline, CDR1 is MNHEY and CDR2 SMNVEV (reference sequence). The CDR3 loop is CASSDRGNTEAFF. CDR3 nucleotide sequence: TGTGCCAGCAGTGACAGGGGAAACACTGAAGCTTTCTTT.

CDR3 sequence: CASSLVGRDYEQYF. The DNA of the CDR3 is TGTGCCAGCAGCTTGGTGGGCAGGGACTACGAGCAGTACTTC. The chain combines TRBV5-5 with TRBJ2-7; possibly TRBD1 for D (5 bases). The CDR3 sequence is 14 residues long. Germline CDR1 and CDR2: SGHKS and YYEKEE (reference sequence). The germline V and J ends were trimmed by 0 bases and 3 bases, with 10 bases remaining between them.

Here the CDR3 reads CASSFLGQGLSEQYF. CDR3 nucleotides: TGTGCCAGCAGCTTTTTGGGACAGGGGTTGAGCGAGCAGTACTTC. The chain is built from TRBV7-9 and TRBJ2-7; 10 bases align to TRBD1. Per germline, CDR1 SEHNR and CDR2 FQNEAQ (reference sequence). The CDR3 spans 15 residues. V gave up 3 bases and J gave up 6 bases; unmatched junction bases: 8.

This clone has just one count. The chain links TRBV27 to TRBJ2-3, with a tentative D call TRBD2 (6 bases). Germline assignment: CDR1 MNHEY and CDR2 SMNVEV (reference sequence). Deletions cut 5 bases from V and 11 bases from J, with 14 bases between. This CDR3 contains 12 residues. The CDR3, as DNA: TGTGCCAGCAGTCCGACCGGGACTCTGCAGTATTTT. It specifies CASSPTGTLQYF.